This T cell receptor (beta chain) was identified during a study of beta chain features in type 1 diabetes. Study results and caveats: Significant though moderate, a shortening of TCRB CDR3s appeared in all four CD4+ subsets of Type 1 diabetes patients.

Of the isolated RNA, all was reverse transcribed, and so the sequenced material was expressed TCRB transcripts. Only in-frame clones appear in the TCRdb table, and some are missing; sequencing was by immunoSEQ multiplex PCR. The data contain 600,000 to 700,000 clones, under 15% of them seen just once; the ten biggest clones take up roughly 0.022%. This CDR3 comprises 15 residues. Trimming shortened V by 0 bases and J by 3 bases, and 11 bases separated the two germline ends. CDR1 is LNHNV, CDR2 YYDKDF, per germline (reference sequence). Note on this clone: The antigen is not known.

Sample: naive CD4+ T cells from blood. The genes are TRBV15 and TRBJ1-1, with no clear D. The receptor comes from a man between 18 and 29 years old with type 1 diabetes. In DNA, the CDR3 is TGTGCCACCAGCAGAGATTATTCAGAGGACACTGAAGCTTTCTTT. Translation: CATSRDYSEDTEAFF.